This TCR beta chain was found in a study of T cells in Graves' hyperthyroidism and ophthalmopathy. Regarding the study as a whole: The model made its ophthalmopathy prediction, and onset followed a median approximately 7 months later. Researchers found most expanded thyroid clonotypes above 0.001 in blood as well.

The TCR beta CDR3 regions underwent amplification using RNA transcripts as the source. The HTBI primer set was used in a first-round RT-PCR of the TCR CDR3. TCRdb itself ran the multiplex PCR reads through MiXCR, one entry per CDR3 protein. The sample records about 420,000 distinct CDR3 sequences, roughly 14% being singletons. Germline V gives CDR1 MDHEN, CDR2 SYDVKM. The CDR3 extends over 13 amino acids. V dropped 6 bases and J dropped 6 bases, with 12 bases sitting between them. A word on this clonotype: Its antigen is unknown.

The origin of this receptor is a woman under 30 with Graves' hyperthyroidism. The chain carries TRBV28 and TRBJ1-5; weak D call: TRBD1 (6 bases). The specimen was blood. The CDR3 spells CASRSRGSQPQHF. In DNA, the CDR3 is TGTGCCAGCAGGTCCAGGGGTTCTCAGCCCCAGCATTTT.